This entry lists 10 T cell receptor beta chains sequenced from one sample in a study of CD8+CD57+ T cells in acquired aplastic anemia. CD8+CD57+ cell expansion, shown by flow cytometry, had occurred in the patients selected for sequencing. Genomic DNA templated the TCR beta VDJ and CDR3 profiling. One entry per CDR3 protein results from TCRdb running MiXCR on the reads. This sample has about 240,000 distinct CDR3 sequences, with around half found just once. The sample comprised sorted CD4+, CD8+, or CD8+CD57+ T cells (not recorded which) from PBMCs. These receptors were collected from a human donor with aplastic anemia.

This clonotype has a count of ten or more. This sequence joins TRBV12-3 or TRBV12-4 and TRBJ2-1; D unresolved. This CDR3 region has 13 residues. V lost 6 bases, J lost 8 bases, and 14 bases lay in between. CDR3 in amino acids: CASRKTFPDEQFF. In DNA, the CDR3 is TGTGCCAGCAGAAAGACCTTTCCGGATGAGCAGTTCTTC.

This clonotype was counted between two and nine times. The genes are TRBV2 and TRBJ1-2; TRBD1 is a possible D gene (5 bases). This CDR3 is 15 amino acids long. Germline V gene sequence: CDR1 SNHLY, CDR2 FYNNEI. The germline V and J ends were trimmed by 1 base and 4 bases, with 13 bases remaining between them. The CDR3 nucleotides read TGTGCCAGCAGTGAAGGGGCCCTAGGGGTCTATGGCTACACCTTC. Translation: CASSEGALGVYGYTF.

This clonotype came up many times. This chain uses TRBV9 with TRBJ1-6; a weak D match, TRBD1 (5 bases). Trimming took 0 bases from V and 9 from J, leaving 10 bases between them. The CDR3 runs 14 residues. Per the germline V gene, CDR1 is SGDLS and CDR2 is YYNGEE. The CDR3 DNA sequence: TGTGCCAGCAGCGTAGGGGCAGGGACTTCACCCCTCCACTTT. Protein: CASSVGAGTSPLHF.

In the case of this clonotype: Germline and junction disagree at one end, which may indicate a read error. The chain recombines TRBV19 with TRBJ2-2; 11 nucleotides line up with TRBD2. Germline CDR1 reads LNHDA; CDR2 reads SQIVND (reference sequence). The CDR3 length is 14 residues. The chain's CDR3 is CASSGTSGTGKLFF. CDR3 DNA sequence: TGTGCCAGTAGCGGGACTAGCGGTACCGGGAAGCTGTTTTTT. Full variable domain (missing parts from reference TRBV19 and TRBJ2-2): DGGITQSPKYLFRKEGQNVTLSCEQNLNHDAMYWYRQDPGQGLRLIYYSQIVNDFQKGDIAEGYSVSREKKESFPLTVTSAQKNPTAFYLCASSGTSGTGKLFFGEGSRLTVL.

Many counts were recorded for this clonotype. Sequence at one end of the junction differs from germline and may be a read error. The V and J genes are TRBV14 and TRBJ2-1; unclear D gene. Germline values: CDR1 SGHDN, CDR2 FVKESK. The CDR3 covers 16 residues. Here the CDR3 DNA reads TGTGCCAGCAGCCAAGACTCCGGCTGGTCCTTCAATGAGCAGTTCTTC. This translates into CASSQDSGWSFNEQFF.

This clonotype was observed a handful of times. A much larger clone is a single base away; this may be a read error. V is TRBV7-2 and J is TRBJ2-7; TRBD2 aligns across 7 bases. This CDR3 contains 14 residues. V lost 8 bases, J lost 2 bases, and 9 bases stayed unmatched. Germline CDR1 SGHTA, CDR2 FQGNSA. The CDR3 loop is CASQGGRRPYEQYF. The CDR3, as DNA: TGTGCCAGCCAGGGCGGGAGAAGACCCTACGAGCAGTACTTC.

This clonotype turned up a few times. The chain has TRBV30 and TRBJ2-1; D is perhaps TRBD2 (5 bases). CDR3 size: 14 residues. The germline V gene encodes CDR1 GTSNPN and CDR2 SVGIG (reference sequence). The germline V and J ends were trimmed by 4 bases and 0 bases, with 10 bases remaining between them. CDR3 in DNA: TGTGCCTGGAAACGAGGGTTCTCCTACAATGAGCAGTTCTTC. This gives the protein CAWKRGFSYNEQFF.

V gene TRBV20-1 combines with J gene TRBJ2-5; D may be TRBD1 or TRBD2 (5 bases each). Germline loops: CDR1 DFQATT, CDR2 SNEGSKA (reference sequence). This CDR3 is built from 13 residues. V lost 5 bases, J lost 5 bases, and 15 bases lay in between. The CDR3 sequence is CSAPGAGVETQYF. CDR3 nucleotide sequence: TGCAGTGCTCCCGGGGCCGGAGTGGAGACCCAGTACTTC.

This clonotype came up a few times. The genes are TRBV18 and TRBJ2-7; possible D gene TRBD1, 6 bases. The CDR3 is made up of 14 amino acids. V was pared by 3 bases and J by 3 bases, with 12 bases between. CDR1 and CDR2 (germline): KGHSH, LQKENI. CDR3 sequence (DNA): TGTGCCAGCTCACCTCGCCGGGACATCTACGAGCAGTACTTC. It translates to CASSPRRDIYEQYF.

This rearrangement joins TRBV20-1 to TRBJ2-5, with D possibly TRBD2 on 6 matching bases. Trimming left V 3 bases short and J 0 bases short, with 11 bases between. The CDR3 sequence is 14 residues long. Germline-derived CDR1 and CDR2 are DFQATT and SNEGSKA (reference sequence). The CDR3 bases are TGCAGTGCTAGCGGGGGAAATTACCAAGAGACCCAGTACTTC. It yields the protein CSASGGNYQETQYF.